This T cell receptor beta chain was found in a study of shared clonotypes between healthy human individuals. Overall study findings and caveats: Only blood was sampled, and tissue TCR repertoires likely differ from blood ones.

In the case of this clone: Antigen unknown. This sample also contains other DNA sequences that code for the same CDR3.

The repertoire was sequenced with immunoSEQ multiplex PCR; TCRdb's copy has only in-frame clones and lacks some. The sample holds approximately 2,000,000 clones, 92% seen once. All donors were healthy HIV-negative adults lacking recent acute infections or vaccinations. Trimming pared 2 bases from V and 4 bases from J, leaving 6 bases between. CDR3 length equals 12 residues. The V gene's germline CDR1 is MDHEN and CDR2 SYDVKM. The rearrangement links TRBV28 to TRBJ2-7, with D perhaps TRBD2 (5 bases). The TCR was taken from a man aged 18 to 35 in good health. Some clones in this sample may be carry-over from other donors' samples. Input material: naive CD4+ T cells from PBMCs. Specified subset: CD45RA+ positively selected. In nucleotides, the CDR3 is TGTGCCAGCAGTTTAGGCGGGTACGAGCAGTACTTC. Residues: CASSLGGYEQYF.